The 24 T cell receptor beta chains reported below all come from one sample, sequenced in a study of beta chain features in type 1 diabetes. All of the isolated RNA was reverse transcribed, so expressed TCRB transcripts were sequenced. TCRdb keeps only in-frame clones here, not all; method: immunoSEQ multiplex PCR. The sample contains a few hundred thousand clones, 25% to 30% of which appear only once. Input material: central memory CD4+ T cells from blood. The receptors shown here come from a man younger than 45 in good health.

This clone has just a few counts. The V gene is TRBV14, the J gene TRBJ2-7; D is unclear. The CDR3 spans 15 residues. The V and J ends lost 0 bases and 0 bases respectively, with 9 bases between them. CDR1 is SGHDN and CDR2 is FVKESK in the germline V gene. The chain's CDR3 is CASSQDPQSSYEQYF. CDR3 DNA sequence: TGTGCCAGCAGCCAAGATCCCCAGAGCTCCTACGAGCAGTACTTC.

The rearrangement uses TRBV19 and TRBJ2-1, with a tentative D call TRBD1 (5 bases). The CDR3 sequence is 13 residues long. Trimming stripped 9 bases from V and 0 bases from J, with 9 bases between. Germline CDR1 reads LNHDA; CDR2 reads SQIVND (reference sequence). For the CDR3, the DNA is TGTGCCAGCTCGGACAACTCCTACAATGAGCAGTTCTTC. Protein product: CASSDNSYNEQFF.

The CDR3 spells CASSFSGKNTGELFF. In DNA form, the CDR3 reads TGCGCCAGCAGCTTTAGCGGAAAGAACACCGGGGAGCTGTTTTTT. The genes are TRBV5-1 and TRBJ2-2; perhaps TRBD2 as D (6 bases). Per the germline V gene, CDR1 is SGHRS and CDR2 is YFSETQ. Deletions cut 2 bases from V and 1 base from J, with 9 bases between. The CDR3 runs to 15 residues. Filled out from reference TRBV5-1 and TRBJ2-2, the complete variable domain reads KAGVTQTPRYLIKTRGQQVTLSCSPISGHRSVSWYQQTPGQGLQFLFEYFSETQRNKGNFPGRFSGRQFSNSRSEMNVSTLELGDSALYLCASSFSGKNTGELFFGEGSRLTVL.

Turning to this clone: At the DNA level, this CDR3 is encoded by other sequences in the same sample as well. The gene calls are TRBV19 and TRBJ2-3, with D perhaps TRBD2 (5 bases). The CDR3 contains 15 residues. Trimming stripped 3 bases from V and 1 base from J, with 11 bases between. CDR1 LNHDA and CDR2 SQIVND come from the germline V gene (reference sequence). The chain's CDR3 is CASSIEAGRTDTQYF. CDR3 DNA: TGTGCCAGTAGTATCGAGGCGGGCCGCACAGATACGCAGTATTTT.

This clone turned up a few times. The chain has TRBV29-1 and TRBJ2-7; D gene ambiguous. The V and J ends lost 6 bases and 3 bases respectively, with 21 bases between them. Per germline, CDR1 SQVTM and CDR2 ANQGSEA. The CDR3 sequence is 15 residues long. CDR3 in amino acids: CSVVKAISPFYEQYF. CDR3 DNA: TGCAGCGTCGTCAAGGCTATCAGCCCCTTCTACGAGCAGTACTTC.

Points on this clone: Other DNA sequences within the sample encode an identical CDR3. This chain's CDR3 is CSVAETYEQYF. CDR3 sequence (DNA): TGCAGCGTTGCTGAGACCTACGAGCAGTACTTC. The rearrangement links TRBV29-1 to TRBJ2-7; no clear D gene. Trimming stripped 4 bases from V and 2 bases from J, with 6 bases between. The CDR3 contains 11 residues. Germline CDR1 SQVTM, CDR2 ANQGSEA.

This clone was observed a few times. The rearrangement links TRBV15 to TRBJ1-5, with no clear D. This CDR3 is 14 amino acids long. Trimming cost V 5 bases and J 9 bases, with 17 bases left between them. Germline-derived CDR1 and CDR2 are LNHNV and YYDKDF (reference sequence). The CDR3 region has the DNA TGTGCCACCAGCCCTCGGACGGAGACTGGGCCCCAGCATTTT. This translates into CATSPRTETGPQHF.

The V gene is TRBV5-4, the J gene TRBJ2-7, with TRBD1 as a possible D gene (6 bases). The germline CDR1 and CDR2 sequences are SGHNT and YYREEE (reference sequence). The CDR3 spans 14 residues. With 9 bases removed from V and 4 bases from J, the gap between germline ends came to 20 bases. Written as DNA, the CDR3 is TGTGCCATTTCGAAAGATGGGGGCGGGTACGAGCAGTACTTC. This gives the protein CAISKDGGGYEQYF.

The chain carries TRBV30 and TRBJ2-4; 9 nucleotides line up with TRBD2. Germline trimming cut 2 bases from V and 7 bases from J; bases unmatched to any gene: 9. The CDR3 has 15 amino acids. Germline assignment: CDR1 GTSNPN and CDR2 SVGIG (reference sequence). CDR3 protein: CAWSRSSGGRNIQYF. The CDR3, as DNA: TGTGCCTGGAGTCGGAGTAGCGGGGGCCGGAACATTCAGTACTTC.

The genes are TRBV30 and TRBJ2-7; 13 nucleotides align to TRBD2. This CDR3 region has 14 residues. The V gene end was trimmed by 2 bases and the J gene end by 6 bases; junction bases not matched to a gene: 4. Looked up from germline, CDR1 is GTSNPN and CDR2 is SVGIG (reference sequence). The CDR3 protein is CAWSKGLAGSEQYF. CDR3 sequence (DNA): TGTGCCTGGAGTAAGGGACTAGCGGGGAGCGAGCAGTACTTC.

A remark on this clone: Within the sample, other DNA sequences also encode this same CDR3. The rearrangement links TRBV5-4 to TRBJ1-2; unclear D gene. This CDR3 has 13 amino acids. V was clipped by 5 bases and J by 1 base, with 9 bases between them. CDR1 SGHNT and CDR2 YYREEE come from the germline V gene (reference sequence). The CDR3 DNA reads TGTGCCAGCAGGAAGGATCTTAACTATGGCTACACCTTC. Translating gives CASRKDLNYGYTF.

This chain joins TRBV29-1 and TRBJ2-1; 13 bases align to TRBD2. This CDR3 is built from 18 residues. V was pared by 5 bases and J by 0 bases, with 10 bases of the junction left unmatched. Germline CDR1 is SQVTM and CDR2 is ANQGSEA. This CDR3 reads CSVITPGLAGRSYNEQFF. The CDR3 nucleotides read TGCAGCGTTATCACACCGGGACTAGCGGGACGCTCCTACAATGAGCAGTTCTTC.

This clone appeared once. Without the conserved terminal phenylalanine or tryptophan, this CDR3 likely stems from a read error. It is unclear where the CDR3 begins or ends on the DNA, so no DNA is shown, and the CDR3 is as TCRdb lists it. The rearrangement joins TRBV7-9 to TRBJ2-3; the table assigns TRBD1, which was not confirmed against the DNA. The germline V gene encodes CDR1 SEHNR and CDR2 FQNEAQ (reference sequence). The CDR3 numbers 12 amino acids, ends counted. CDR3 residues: CASSSEDLAQGL.

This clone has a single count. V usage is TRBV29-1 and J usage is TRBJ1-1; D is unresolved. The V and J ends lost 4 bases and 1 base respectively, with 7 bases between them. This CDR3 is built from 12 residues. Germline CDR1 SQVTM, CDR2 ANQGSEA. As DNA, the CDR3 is TGCAGCGTTGCTCGTAGGAACACTGAAGCTTTCTTT. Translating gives CSVARRNTEAFF. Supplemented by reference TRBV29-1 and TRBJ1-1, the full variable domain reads SAVISQKPSRDICQRGTSLTIQCQVDSQVTMMFWYRQQPGQSLTLIATANQGSEATYESGFVIDKFPISRPNLTFSTLTVSNMSPEDSSIYLCSVARRNTEAFFGQGTRLTVV.

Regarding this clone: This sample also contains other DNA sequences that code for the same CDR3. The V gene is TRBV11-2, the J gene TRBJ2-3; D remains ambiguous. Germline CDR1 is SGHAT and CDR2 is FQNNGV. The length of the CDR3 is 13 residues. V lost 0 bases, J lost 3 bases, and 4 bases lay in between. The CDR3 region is CASSLDPTDTQYF. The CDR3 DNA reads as TGTGCCAGCAGCTTAGATCCTACAGATACGCAGTATTTT.

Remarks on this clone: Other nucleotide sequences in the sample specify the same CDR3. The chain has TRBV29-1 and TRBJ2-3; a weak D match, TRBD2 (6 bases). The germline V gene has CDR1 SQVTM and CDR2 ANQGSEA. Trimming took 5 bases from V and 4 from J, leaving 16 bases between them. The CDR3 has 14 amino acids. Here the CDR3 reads CSVLFGGVADTQYF. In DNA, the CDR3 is TGCAGCGTTCTTTTCGGCGGGGTCGCAGATACGCAGTATTTT.

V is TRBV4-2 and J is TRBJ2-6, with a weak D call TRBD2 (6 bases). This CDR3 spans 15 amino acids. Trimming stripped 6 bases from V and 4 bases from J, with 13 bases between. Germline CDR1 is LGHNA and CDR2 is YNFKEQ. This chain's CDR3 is CASSWDSAGANVLTF. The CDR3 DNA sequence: TGTGCCAGCAGTTGGGACTCGGCCGGGGCCAACGTCCTGACTTTC.

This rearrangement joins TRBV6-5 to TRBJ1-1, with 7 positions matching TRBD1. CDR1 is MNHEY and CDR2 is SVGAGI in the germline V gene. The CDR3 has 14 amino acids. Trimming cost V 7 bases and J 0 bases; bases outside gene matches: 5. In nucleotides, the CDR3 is TGTGCCAGCACGCCGGGACAGTTGAACACTGAAGCTTTCTTT. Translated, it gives CASTPGQLNTEAFF.

CDR3 protein: CASSSQGWAGYNEQFF. In DNA form, the CDR3 reads TGCGCCAGCAGCTCGCAGGGATGGGCAGGGTACAATGAGCAGTTCTTC. This chain links TRBV5-1 with TRBJ2-1, with D tentatively TRBD1 (5 bases). This CDR3 is built from 16 residues. The germline gives CDR1 SGHRS, CDR2 YFSETQ. With 3 bases removed from V and 4 bases from J, the gap between germline ends came to 17 bases.

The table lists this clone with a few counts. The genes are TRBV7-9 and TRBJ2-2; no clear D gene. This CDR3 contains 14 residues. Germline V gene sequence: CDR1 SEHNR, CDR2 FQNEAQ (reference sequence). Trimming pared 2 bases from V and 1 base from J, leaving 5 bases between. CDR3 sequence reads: CASSLNRNTGELFF. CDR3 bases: TGTGCCAGCAGCTTAAATAGGAACACCGGGGAGCTGTTTTTT.

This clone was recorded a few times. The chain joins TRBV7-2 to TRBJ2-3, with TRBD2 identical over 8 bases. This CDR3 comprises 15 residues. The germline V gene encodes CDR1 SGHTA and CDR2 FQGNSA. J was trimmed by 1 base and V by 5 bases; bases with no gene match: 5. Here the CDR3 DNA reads TGTGCCAGCAGCCCCGGGAGGGTGGGCACAGATACGCAGTATTTT. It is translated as CASSPGRVGTDTQYF.

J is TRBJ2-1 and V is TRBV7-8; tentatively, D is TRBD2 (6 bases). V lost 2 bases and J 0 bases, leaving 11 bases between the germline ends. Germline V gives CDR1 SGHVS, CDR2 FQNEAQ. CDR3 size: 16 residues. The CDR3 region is CASSLRRDLSYNEQFF. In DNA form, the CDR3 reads TGTGCCAGCAGCTTAAGGAGGGACCTCTCCTACAATGAGCAGTTCTTC.

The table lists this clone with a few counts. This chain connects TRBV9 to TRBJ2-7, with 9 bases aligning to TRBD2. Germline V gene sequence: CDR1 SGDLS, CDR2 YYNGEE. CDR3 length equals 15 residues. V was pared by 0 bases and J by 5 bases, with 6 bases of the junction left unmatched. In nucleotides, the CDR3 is TGTGCCAGCAGCGTAGAGGGACTAGCTCTCAACGAGCAGTACTTC. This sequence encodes CASSVEGLALNEQYF.

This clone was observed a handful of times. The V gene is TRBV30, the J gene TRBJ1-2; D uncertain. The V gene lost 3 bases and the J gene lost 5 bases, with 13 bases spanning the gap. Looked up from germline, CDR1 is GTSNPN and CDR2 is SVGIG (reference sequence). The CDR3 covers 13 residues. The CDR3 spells CAWRPEGWYGYTF. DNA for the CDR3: TGTGCCTGGAGGCCCGAGGGATGGTATGGCTACACCTTC.